The 28 T cell receptor beta chains presented below share a single source sample, sequenced in a study of cytomegalovirus exposure and HLA in healthy donors. The primer mix had 60 Vbeta and 13 Jbeta primers. Here immunoSEQ multiplex PCR was the method, and the copy in TCRdb shows in-frame clones only, minus some. The data hold roughly 200,000 clones, with around 79% observed a single time. The sample consisted of PBMCs. The receptors originated from a woman aged 40-49 years in good health and CMV-seronegative.

The chain carries TRBV19 and TRBJ1-5; D is unclear. The CDR3 covers 14 residues. CDR1 and CDR2 from the germline V gene are LNHDA and SQIVND (reference sequence). The V gene lost 5 bases and the J gene lost 5 bases, with 13 bases spanning the gap. In DNA form, the CDR3 reads TGTGCCAGTAGTCCGGGTATGAGGGATCAGCCCCAGCATTTT. As protein: CASSPGMRDQPQHF.

This chain uses TRBV7-9 with TRBJ2-2; 11 nucleotides agree with TRBD2. CDR1 and CDR2 (germline): SEHNR, FQNEAQ (reference sequence). V lost 4 bases to trimming and J lost 9 bases; unmatched junction nucleotides: 4. This CDR3 contains 14 residues. As DNA, the CDR3 is TGTGCCAGCAGCTCCCAGACTAGCGGGAGGGAGCTGTTTTTT. Translation: CASSSQTSGRELFF.

Only one count was recorded for this clone. V is TRBV13 and J is TRBJ2-5; D may be TRBD1 (6 bases). The J call may be incorrect, as the DNA end agrees better with TRBJ2-7. Germline V gene sequence: CDR1 PRHDT, CDR2 FYEKMQ (reference sequence). The CDR3 runs 17 residues. As DNA, the CDR3 is TGTGCCAGCAGCAATAGCCCTCCGGAGGAAAGCAGGGGCGAGCAGTACTTC. Its protein product is CASSNSPPEESRGEQYF.

The chain is built from TRBV28 and TRBJ1-5, with D tentatively TRBD1 (5 bases). The germline V gene has CDR1 MDHEN and CDR2 SYDVKM. V lost 6 bases and J lost 5, with 11 bases in between. The length of the CDR3 is 13 residues. This CDR3 reads CASRGGVDQPQHF. Here the CDR3 DNA reads TGTGCCAGCAGGGGGGGGGTGGATCAGCCCCAGCATTTT.

The chain is built from TRBV5-1 and TRBJ2-1; 7 nucleotides agree with TRBD1. This CDR3 contains 16 residues. Germline V gene sequence: CDR1 SGHRS, CDR2 YFSETQ. Trimming took 0 bases from V and 4 from J; bases not matched to a gene: 7. Written as DNA, the CDR3 is TGCGCCAGCAGCTTGGTAAAGGGGGCGGGTTACAATGAGCAGTTCTTC. This translates into CASSLVKGAGYNEQFF.

In nucleotides, the CDR3 is TGTGCCAGCAGCCGTGACAGGGATGAGAACTATGGCTACACCTTC. Encoded protein: CASSRDRDENYGYTF. The rearrangement joins TRBV27 to TRBJ1-2; 7 positions match TRBD1. Unmatched junction bases numbered 9, after V lost 6 bases and J lost 2 bases. The CDR3 has 15 amino acids. Germline loops: CDR1 MNHEY, CDR2 SMNVEV (reference sequence).

This sequence joins TRBV30 and TRBJ2-3; 9 bases match TRBD2. V gave up 0 bases and J gave up 4 bases; unmatched junction bases: 8. There are 16 residues in the CDR3. The germline CDR1 and CDR2 sequences are GTSNPN and SVGIG (reference sequence). The CDR3 coding sequence is TGTGCCTGGAGTGTCGGTCTGGCGGGGGGGGCAGATACGCAGTATTTT. This codes for CAWSVGLAGGADTQYF.

The rearrangement joins TRBV25-1 to TRBJ2-6, with D perhaps matching TRBD1 (6 bases). The germline CDR1 and CDR2 sequences are MGHDK and SYGVNS. V lost 6 bases to trimming and J lost 0 bases, with 15 bases between them. CDR3 size: 17 residues. DNA of the CDR3: TGTGCCAGCAGCCAGGAAACAGGGACCTCTGGGGCCAACGTCCTGACTTTC. This gives the protein CASSQETGTSGANVLTF.

This clone was seen repeatedly, ten times or more. This chain uses TRBV28 with TRBJ2-7, with 16 bases lining up with TRBD2. The germline CDR1 and CDR2 sequences are MDHEN and SYDVKM. This CDR3 contains 18 residues. V trimming: 6 bases; J trimming: 4 bases; junction bases outside the gene matches: 12. The CDR3 sequence is CASSPPGGLAGGPYEQYF. CDR3 sequence (DNA): TGTGCCAGCAGCCCACCCGGGGGACTAGCGGGAGGGCCATACGAGCAGTACTTC.

On this clone itself: The germline gene is not matched at one end of the junction; a read error may be the cause. V and J are TRBV7-7 and TRBJ2-2, with no clear D. The CDR3 is 14 residues long. CDR1 is SSHAT, CDR2 FNYEAQ, per germline (reference sequence). The CDR3 is CASSLSRNTGELFF. Written as DNA, the CDR3 is TGTGCTAGCAGCTTATCCAGGAACACCGGGGAGCTGTTTTTT.

The genes are TRBV9 and TRBJ1-2, with 7 bases that match TRBD1. The CDR3 extends over 13 amino acids. Per the germline V gene, CDR1 is SGDLS and CDR2 is YYNGEE. The J segment lost 5 bases and the V segment lost 1 base, leaving 2 bases of the junction unmatched. CDR3 loop: CASSVQGEYGYTF. The CDR3 DNA reads as TGTGCCAGCAGCGTACAGGGGGAGTATGGCTACACCTTC.

V is TRBV5-4 and J is TRBJ2-3, with a possible D match to TRBD2 (5 bases). Germline-derived CDR1 and CDR2 are SGHNT and YYREEE (reference sequence). This CDR3 contains 14 residues. V dropped 4 bases and J dropped 1 base, with 10 bases sitting between them. CDR3 protein: CASSPLARTDTQYF. The DNA of the CDR3 is TGTGCCAGCAGCCCTCTAGCCCGCACAGATACGCAGTATTTT.

This chain joins TRBV21-1 and TRBJ1-3; no DNA check was done on the table's D call, TRBD1. TRBV21-1 is marked as a pseudogene. The CDR3 sequence is 16 residues long. CDR3 DNA: TGTGCCAGCAGCAAGGGGACAGGGGGGCCAAGAAACACCATATATTTT. Translating gives CASSKGTGGPRNTIYF.

V gene TRBV15 combines with J gene TRBJ1-1; 8 positions agree with TRBD1. The trim removed 1 base at V and 5 bases at J, leaving 6 bases unmatched. CDR1 LNHNV and CDR2 YYDKDF come from the germline V gene (reference sequence). This CDR3 region has 15 residues. The CDR3 loop reads CATSRGGQGGTEAFF. The CDR3 coding sequence is TGTGCCACCAGCAGAGGTGGACAGGGAGGGACTGAAGCTTTCTTT.

The V gene is TRBV5-4, the J gene TRBJ2-5, with 9 bases lining up with TRBD2. The CDR3 spans 15 residues. J lost 7 bases, V lost 0 bases, and 7 bases had no gene match. The germline CDR1 and CDR2 sequences are SGHNT and YYREEE (reference sequence). In DNA form, the CDR3 reads TGTGCCAGCAGCTTGGGTGGCGGGGGGGCGGGGACCCAGTACTTC. As protein: CASSLGGGGAGTQYF.

This clone was detected only once. One end of the junction varies from germline; a read error may be responsible. V and J are TRBV7-7 and TRBJ2-5, with D possibly being TRBD2 (6 bases). Germline CDR1 and CDR2: SSHAT and FNYEAQ (reference sequence). The CDR3 totals 16 residues. This CDR3 is CASSLGQGGPEETQYF. For the CDR3, the DNA is TGTGCTAGCAGCTTAGGGCAGGGAGGCCCCGAAGAGACCCAGTACTTC.

The gene calls are TRBV5-1 and TRBJ1-2, with D possibly TRBD1 on 5 matching bases. Trimming cost V 0 bases and J 3 bases, with 12 bases left between them. Germline V gives CDR1 SGHRS, CDR2 YFSETQ. The CDR3 contains 15 residues. The chain's CDR3 is CASSLAPGGDYGYTF. Here the CDR3 DNA reads TGCGCCAGCAGCTTGGCGCCAGGAGGGGACTATGGCTACACCTTC.

The chain carries TRBV15 and TRBJ1-1; D is undetermined. This CDR3 contains 15 residues. Trimming left V 4 bases short and J 7 bases short, with 19 bases between. Germline V gene data show CDR1 as LNHNV and CDR2 as YYDKDF (reference sequence). The CDR3 region is CATSTIPSLQDEAFF. In DNA form, the CDR3 reads TGTGCCACCAGCACCATCCCCAGTTTGCAGGATGAAGCTTTCTTT. Together with reference TRBV15 and TRBJ1-1, the CDR3 gives the full variable domain: DAMVIQNPRYQVTQFGKPVTLSCSQTLNHNVMYWYQQKSSQAPKLLFHYYDKDFNNEADTPDNFQSRRPNTSFCFLDIRSPGLGDTAMYLCATSTIPSLQDEAFFGQGTRLTVV.

The chain uses TRBV21-1 and TRBJ1-2; TRBD1, as called in the table, went unchecked against the DNA. TRBV21-1 constitutes a pseudogene. The CDR3 length is 15 residues. Written as DNA, the CDR3 is TGTGCCAGCAGCGCCCGACAGGGCCCCAACTATGGCTACACCTTC. This translates into CASSARQGPNYGYTF.

The J gene is TRBJ1-3, the V gene TRBV10-1; 9 bases map to TRBD1. This CDR3 has 14 amino acids. Trimming at V came to 6 bases and at J to 8 bases, leaving 8 bases not matched to a gene. Germline CDR1 reads WNHNN; CDR2 reads SYGVQD (reference sequence). CDR3: CASSSDRGSYTIYF. The CDR3 DNA is TGCGCCAGCAGCTCCGACAGGGGGTCTTACACCATATATTTT.

The rearrangement links TRBV27 to TRBJ1-5; 9 nucleotides match TRBD1. Germline assignment: CDR1 MNHEY and CDR2 SMNVEV (reference sequence). The CDR3 is made up of 15 amino acids. With 5 bases clipped from V and 4 bases from J, the junction kept 6 bases outside the gene matches. CDR3 in DNA: TGTGCCAGCAGTCTATATGGGACAGGGAATCAGCCCCAGCATTTT. It encodes CASSLYGTGNQPQHF.

The rearrangement links TRBV19 to TRBJ1-1, with D uncertain. Germline CDR1 and CDR2: LNHDA and SQIVND (reference sequence). CDR3 size: 14 residues. The CDR3 region is CASEDRGMNTEAFF. The CDR3 DNA reads as TGTGCGTCGGAGGACCGAGGTATGAACACTGAAGCTTTCTTT.

The CDR3 nucleotides read TGTGCCACCGGGGAGTCTTACGAGCAGTACTTC. It is translated as CATGESYEQYF. This chain uses TRBV15 with TRBJ2-7, with D perhaps matching TRBD2 (5 bases). Trimming removed 8 bases from V and 4 bases from J, with 9 bases in between. Germline-derived CDR1 and CDR2 are LNHNV and YYDKDF (reference sequence). This CDR3 comprises 11 residues.

V gene TRBV25-1 combines with J gene TRBJ2-5, with D perhaps matching TRBD2 (5 bases). With 6 bases removed from V and 6 bases from J, the gap between germline ends came to 8 bases. CDR1 is MGHDK, CDR2 SYGVNS, per germline. The CDR3 runs to 11 residues. The CDR3 coding sequence is TGTGCCAGCAGAAACGGGAAGACCCAGTACTTC. It is translated as CASRNGKTQYF. The whole variable domain, filled in from reference TRBV25-1 and TRBJ2-5, reads EADIYQTPRYLVIGTGKKITLECSQTMGHDKMYWYQQDPGMELHLIHYSYGVNSTEKGDLSSESTVSRIRTEHFPLTLESARPSHTSQYLCASRNGKTQYFGPGTRLLVL.

The chain joins TRBV6-5 to TRBJ1-2, with 8 bases that match TRBD1. Germline CDR1 is MNHEY and CDR2 is SVGAGI. This CDR3 spans 15 amino acids. V was pared by 6 bases and J by 3 bases, with 9 bases of the junction left unmatched. The CDR3 DNA sequence: TGTGCCAGCAGAAGAACAGGGGGGAAGGACTATGGCTACACCTTC. It encodes CASRRTGGKDYGYTF.

The chain couples TRBV27 to TRBJ2-1; D is possibly TRBD1 (6 bases). The CDR3 totals 14 residues. Trimming stripped 7 bases from V and 1 base from J, with 11 bases between. Per germline, CDR1 MNHEY and CDR2 SMNVEV (reference sequence). The CDR3 reads CASTPGQSYNEQFF. For the CDR3, the DNA is TGTGCCAGCACTCCCGGACAGTCCTACAATGAGCAGTTCTTC.

V and J are TRBV29-1 and TRBJ2-3; 10 bases match TRBD2. CDR1 and CDR2 (germline): SQVTM, ANQGSEA. V lost 7 bases, J lost 1 base, and 2 bases stayed unmatched. The CDR3 sequence is 13 residues long. CDR3 coding DNA: TGCAGCGCCAGCGGGGGGGGCACAGATACGCAGTATTTT. This sequence encodes CSASGGGTDTQYF.

The chain carries TRBV18 and TRBJ2-1; possibly TRBD1 for D (5 bases). The CDR3 totals 12 residues. Germline V CDR1 and CDR2: KGHSH, LQKENI. Trimming left V 3 bases short and J 16 bases short, with 16 bases between. CDR3 nucleotide sequence: TGTGCCAGCTCACCGCAGGACAAAGGACATTTCTTC. Encoded protein: CASSPQDKGHFF.